This T cell receptor (beta chain) was retrieved from a study of glioma-infiltrating T cells. Overall study: Glioblastomas were WHO grade IV, sampled at first diagnosis; low-grade were grade II.

This clonotype turned up a few times. Its matching antigen is unknown. Study conclusions and caveats: Non-neoplastic patients had below-expected tissue-blood divergence, while all gliomas exceeded expectation.

This CDR3 spans 12 amino acids. V gave up 3 bases and J gave up 7 bases; unmatched junction bases: 2. From germline, CDR1 is DFQATT and CDR2 SNEGSKA (reference sequence). Amplification of TCR alpha and beta CDR3 regions from RNA used iRepertoire nested multiplex PCR. Each CDR3 protein gets one entry after TCRdb re-called the multiplex PCR reads with MiXCR. The sample shows about 400,000 distinct CDR3 sequences, around 38% of them seen only once. V is TRBV20-1 and J is TRBJ2-2; TRBD2 agrees at 7 bases. The sequencing input was glioma tissue, nonneoplastic brain tissue, or PBMCs (not recorded which). The sequence derives from a human donor with low-grade glioma or glioblastoma, undergoing nonglioma brain surgery, or in good health (not recorded which). In nucleotides, the CDR3 is TGCAGTGCTAGTATAGCGGGCGGGGAGCTGTTTTTT. Protein: CSASIAGGELFF.